This paragraph covers one T cell receptor beta chain sequence. This specimen belongs to a study of Ad26.COV2.S vaccination and SARS-CoV-2 variants. The treatment denotes: over 15 received Ad26.COV2.S at low or high dose, single or two shots; about five received placebo; per-sample allocation not given. Samples analyzed were those drawn on day 63 after the first vaccine or placebo injection. Participants' vaccine, an Ad26 vector, delivered Wuhan-strain SARS-CoV-2 spike. The repertoire was sequenced with immunoSEQ multiplex PCR; TCRdb's copy has only in-frame clones and lacks some. This sample yields about 350,000 clones, of which roughly 90% are seen a single time; 6.4% belongs to the top ten. Germline V gene data show CDR1 as SGHAT and CDR2 as FQNNGV. The V end was cut by 5 bases, the J end by 1 base, with 12 bases between. CDR3 length: 14 amino acids.

The chain carries TRBV11-2 and TRBJ2-7, with D uncertain. This clonotype was sampled from a person between 18 and 59 years old who received the Ad26.COV2.S COVID-19 vaccine or a placebo. Here the sequenced sample was peripheral blood, taken in a trial of Ad26.COV2.S vaccine versus placebo. CDR3 DNA: TGTGCCAGCAGCCAACGGGTATCTTCCTACGAGCAGTACTTC. It encodes CASSQRVSSYEQYF.